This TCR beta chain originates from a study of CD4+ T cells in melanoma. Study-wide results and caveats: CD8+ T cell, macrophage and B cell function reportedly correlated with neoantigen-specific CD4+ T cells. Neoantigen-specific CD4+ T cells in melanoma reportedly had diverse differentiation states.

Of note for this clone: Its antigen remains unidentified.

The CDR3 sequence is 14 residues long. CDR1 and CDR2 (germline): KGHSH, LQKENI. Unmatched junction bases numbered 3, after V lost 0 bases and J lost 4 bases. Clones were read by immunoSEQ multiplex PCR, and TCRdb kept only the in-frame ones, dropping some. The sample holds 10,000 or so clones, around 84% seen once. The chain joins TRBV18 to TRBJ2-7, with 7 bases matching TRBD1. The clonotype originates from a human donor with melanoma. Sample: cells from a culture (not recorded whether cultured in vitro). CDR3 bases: TGTGCCAGCTCACCACCGCGACAGGGATACGAGCAGTACTTC. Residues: CASSPPRQGYEQYF.